This is a list of T cell receptor beta chains from one sample in a study of cytomegalovirus exposure and HLA in healthy donors. Generated by immunoSEQ multiplex PCR, the TCRdb table keeps only in-frame clones and is missing some. The repertoire holds 120,000 to 150,000 clones, around three quarters seen once, with about 0.97% in the top ten. The sequencing input was PBMCs. The receptors shown here come from a man aged 18 to 29 in good health and CMV-seronegative. CDR3s include the opening cysteine and the closing phenylalanine or tryptophan. The order of the fields is J gene, D gene, V gene, clone size, CDR3 protein, CDR3 DNA. The D gene is left open where the match is weak. Clone size is not always given. Where it is, it says once, few, many or a class for expanded clones.

j_call: TRBJ1-2
d_call: -
v_call: TRBV27
clone_size: -
cdr3_aa: CASSIGQTYGYTF
cdr3_nt: TGTGCCAGCAGTATAGGACAGACATATGGCTACACCTTC

j_call: TRBJ2-6
d_call: -
v_call: TRBV19
clone_size: -
cdr3_aa: CASSIFPLSSGANVLTF
cdr3_nt: TGTGCCAGTAGTATTTTTCCCTTATCCTCTGGGGCCAACGTCCTGACTTTC

j_call: TRBJ2-1
d_call: TRBD2
v_call: TRBV19
clone_size: -
cdr3_aa: CASSWGAGGPSEQFF
cdr3_nt: TGTGCCAGTAGTTGGGGAGCGGGGGGGCCCAGTGAGCAGTTCTTC

j_call: TRBJ1-3
d_call: -
v_call: TRBV30
clone_size: -
cdr3_aa: CAWRGKGAGNTIYF
cdr3_nt: TGTGCCTGGAGGGGAAAGGGGGCTGGAAACACCATATATTTT

j_call: TRBJ2-7
d_call: TRBD1
v_call: TRBV13
clone_size: -
cdr3_aa: CASSLLDRDGSEQYF
cdr3_nt: TGTGCCAGCAGCTTATTGGACAGGGACGGGAGCGAGCAGTACTTC

j_call: TRBJ2-7
d_call: TRBD1
v_call: TRBV27
clone_size: -
cdr3_aa: CASSFGQGSWEQYF
cdr3_nt: TGTGCCAGCAGTTTTGGACAGGGGTCGTGGGAGCAGTACTTC

j_call: TRBJ1-1
d_call: TRBD1
v_call: TRBV12-5
clone_size: few
cdr3_aa: CASGAGTEEDEAFF
cdr3_nt: TGTGCTAGTGGTGCCGGGACAGAGGAAGATGAAGCTTTCTTT

j_call: TRBJ1-4
d_call: -
v_call: TRBV19
clone_size: -
cdr3_aa: CASTQVRNEGEKLFF
cdr3_nt: TGTGCCAGTACTCAAGTTAGGAATGAGGGTGAAAAACTGTTTTTT

j_call: TRBJ2-7
d_call: -
v_call: TRBV9
clone_size: -
cdr3_aa: CASSSEANEQYF
cdr3_nt: TGTGCCAGCAGCTCTGAGGCAAACGAGCAGTACTTC

j_call: TRBJ1-2
d_call: -
v_call: TRBV7-9
clone_size: -
cdr3_aa: CASSSIGRSIYGYTF
cdr3_nt: TGTGCCAGCAGCTCAATCGGGAGGTCAATCTATGGCTACACCTTC

j_call: TRBJ1-6
d_call: -
v_call: TRBV27
clone_size: once
cdr3_aa: CASSFLGGSPLHF
cdr3_nt: TGTGCCAGCAGTTTCCTAGGTGGATCACCCCTCCACTTT

j_call: TRBJ1-1
d_call: -
v_call: TRBV9
clone_size: few
cdr3_aa: CASSVGRGRGYDTEAFF
cdr3_nt: TGTGCCAGCAGCGTAGGCCGGGGCAGGGGATATGACACTGAAGCTTTCTTT

j_call: TRBJ1-1
d_call: TRBD1
v_call: TRBV5-1
clone_size: -
cdr3_aa: CASRRDRERTEAFF
cdr3_nt: TGCGCCAGCAGGAGGGACAGGGAAAGGACTGAAGCTTTCTTT

j_call: TRBJ2-5
d_call: TRBD1
v_call: TRBV6-5
clone_size: -
cdr3_aa: CASSSGTAQETQYF
cdr3_nt: TGTGCCAGCAGTTCCGGGACAGCACAAGAGACCCAGTACTTC

j_call: TRBJ1-6
d_call: TRBD1
v_call: TRBV10-3
clone_size: once
cdr3_aa: CAISEPRRDRGNSPLHF
cdr3_nt: TGTGCCATCAGTGAGCCACGCCGGGACAGGGGCAATTCACCCCTCCACTTT

j_call: TRBJ2-7
d_call: -
v_call: TRBV11-2
clone_size: -
cdr3_aa: CASSFGAASSYEQYF
cdr3_nt: TGTGCCAGCAGCTTTGGGGCCGCGAGCTCCTACGAGCAGTACTTC

j_call: TRBJ1-6
d_call: TRBD1
v_call: TRBV19
clone_size: once
cdr3_aa: CASSGRDRGPVGSPLHF
cdr3_nt: TGTGCCAGTAGTGGCCGGGACAGGGGCCCGGTGGGATCACCCCTCCACTTT

j_call: TRBJ1-1
d_call: -
v_call: TRBV27
clone_size: -
cdr3_aa: CASSYTRNTEAFF
cdr3_nt: TGTGCCAGCAGTTACACAAGGAACACTGAAGCTTTCTTT

j_call: TRBJ2-3
d_call: -
v_call: TRBV12-5
clone_size: -
cdr3_aa: CASGLERGIGTDTQYF
cdr3_nt: TGTGCTAGTGGTTTGGAGAGGGGGATAGGCACAGATACGCAGTATTTT

j_call: TRBJ2-5
d_call: -
v_call: TRBV5-1
clone_size: -
cdr3_aa: CASSTGSIGGRGETQYF
cdr3_nt: TGCGCCAGCAGCACTGGAAGTATTGGGGGCCGCGGGGAGACCCAGTACTTC

j_call: TRBJ2-7
d_call: -
v_call: TRBV7-2
clone_size: -
cdr3_aa: CASSRQGTGQYF
cdr3_nt: TGTGCCAGCAGCCGTCAGGGTACGGGGCAGTACTTC

j_call: TRBJ1-2
d_call: -
v_call: TRBV4-1
clone_size: -
cdr3_aa: CASSRRHPAPLWGYTF
cdr3_nt: TGCGCCAGCAGCCGTAGACACCCCGCCCCCCTTTGGGGCTACACCTTC

j_call: TRBJ1-4
d_call: -
v_call: TRBV27
clone_size: -
cdr3_aa: CASRFDRHEKLFF
cdr3_nt: TGTGCCAGCAGATTTGACAGACATGAAAAACTGTTTTTT

j_call: TRBJ1-1
d_call: -
v_call: TRBV7-2
clone_size: few
cdr3_aa: CASSQVALQGSEAFF
cdr3_nt: TGTGCCAGCAGCCAAGTAGCTCTACAGGGAAGTGAAGCTTTCTTT

j_call: TRBJ2-2
d_call: -
v_call: TRBV27
clone_size: -
cdr3_aa: CASSPRGKGTGELFF
cdr3_nt: TGTGCCAGCAGCCCCAGGGGAAAGGGCACCGGGGAGCTGTTTTTT

j_call: TRBJ1-2
d_call: -
v_call: TRBV4-3
clone_size: -
cdr3_aa: CASSQERTEEGYTF
cdr3_nt: TGCGCCAGCAGCCAAGAACGGACGGAGGAAGGCTACACCTTC

j_call: TRBJ1-2
d_call: -
v_call: TRBV6-1
clone_size: -
cdr3_aa: CASSASGLYGYTF
cdr3_nt: TGTGCCAGCAGTGCATCAGGGCTCTATGGCTACACCTTC

j_call: TRBJ2-1
d_call: -
v_call: TRBV2
clone_size: few
cdr3_aa: CASRYRASSYNEQFF
cdr3_nt: TGTGCCAGCAGGTACAGGGCGAGCTCCTACAATGAGCAGTTCTTC

j_call: TRBJ1-1
d_call: -
v_call: TRBV10-3
clone_size: -
cdr3_aa: CAISRTGQDTEAFF
cdr3_nt: TGTGCCATCAGTCGCACAGGGCAGGACACTGAGGCTTTCTTT

j_call: TRBJ1-4
d_call: -
v_call: TRBV7-9
clone_size: -
cdr3_aa: CASSPVLEKLFF
cdr3_nt: TGTGCCAGCAGCCCAGTGCTGGAAAAACTGTTTTTT

j_call: TRBJ1-6
d_call: -
v_call: TRBV5-6
clone_size: -
cdr3_aa: CASSLSGSNSPLHF
cdr3_nt: TGTGCCAGCAGCCTATCCGGGTCTAATTCACCCCTCCACTTT

j_call: TRBJ1-1
d_call: -
v_call: TRBV25-1
clone_size: -
cdr3_aa: CASSDLYTEAFF
cdr3_nt: TGTGCCAGCAGTGATCTGTACACTGAAGCTTTCTTT

j_call: TRBJ2-7
d_call: TRBD1
v_call: TRBV5-1
clone_size: -
cdr3_aa: CASSLGGQGNEQYF
cdr3_nt: TGCGCCAGCAGCTTGGGGGGACAGGGTAACGAGCAGTACTTC

j_call: TRBJ2-7
d_call: -
v_call: TRBV7-2
clone_size: -
cdr3_aa: CASSSLTPGEQYF
cdr3_nt: TGTGCCAGCAGCTCCCTTACCCCAGGCGAGCAGTACTTC

j_call: TRBJ1-5
d_call: -
v_call: TRBV18
clone_size: -
cdr3_aa: CASSGQGPDQPQHF
cdr3_nt: TGTGCCAGCTCAGGGCAGGGGCCCGATCAGCCCCAGCATTTT

j_call: TRBJ2-1
d_call: -
v_call: TRBV5-1
clone_size: -
cdr3_aa: CASSLRQPNEQFF
cdr3_nt: TGCGCCAGCAGCTTGAGACAGCCAAATGAGCAGTTCTTC

j_call: TRBJ1-3
d_call: TRBD1
v_call: TRBV4-3
clone_size: few
cdr3_aa: CASSQDWRTGSSGNTIYF
cdr3_nt: TGCGCCAGCAGCCAAGATTGGCGGACAGGGAGCTCTGGAAACACCATATATTTT

j_call: TRBJ1-2
d_call: -
v_call: TRBV5-4
clone_size: -
cdr3_aa: CASSLAWTVSGGYTF
cdr3_nt: TGTGCCAGCAGCTTGGCTTGGACAGTTTCTGGTGGCTACACCTTC

j_call: TRBJ2-1
d_call: -
v_call: TRBV2
clone_size: -
cdr3_aa: CASGDWLDNEQFF
cdr3_nt: TGTGCCAGCGGCGACTGGCTGGACAATGAGCAGTTCTTC

j_call: TRBJ1-2
d_call: -
v_call: TRBV20-1
clone_size: -
cdr3_aa: CSAYSRYGYTF
cdr3_nt: TGCAGTGCTTACTCACGTTATGGCTACACCTTC

j_call: TRBJ2-7
d_call: -
v_call: TRBV4-2
clone_size: few
cdr3_aa: CASSQQEHYEQYF
cdr3_nt: TGTGCCAGCAGCCAACAAGAGCACTACGAGCAGTACTTC

j_call: TRBJ2-5
d_call: -
v_call: TRBV13
clone_size: -
cdr3_aa: CASSLDRKGETQYF
cdr3_nt: TGTGCCAGCAGCTTAGATCGGAAGGGGGAGACCCAGTACTTC

j_call: TRBJ1-6
d_call: -
v_call: TRBV15
clone_size: -
cdr3_aa: CATSMTRVSPLHF
cdr3_nt: TGTGCCACCAGCATGACCAGGGTATCACCCCTCCACTTT

j_call: TRBJ2-7
d_call: -
v_call: TRBV6-4
clone_size: -
cdr3_aa: CASSLRGGDEQYF
cdr3_nt: TGTGCCAGCAGCCTCCGTGGAGGTGACGAGCAGTACTTC

j_call: TRBJ1-1
d_call: -
v_call: TRBV13
clone_size: -
cdr3_aa: CASSPRGGNTEAFF
cdr3_nt: TGTGCCAGCTCACCCCGGGGTGGGAACACTGAAGCTTTCTTT

j_call: TRBJ2-5
d_call: -
v_call: TRBV7-2
clone_size: -
cdr3_aa: CASSPDWKGTQYF
cdr3_nt: TGTGCCAGCAGCCCTGACTGGAAAGGGACCCAGTACTTC

j_call: TRBJ1-1
d_call: -
v_call: TRBV6-5
clone_size: -
cdr3_aa: CASSLTGNTEAFF
cdr3_nt: TGTGCCAGCAGTCTCACAGGGAACACTGAAGCTTTCTTT

j_call: TRBJ2-7
d_call: TRBD1
v_call: TRBV30
clone_size: -
cdr3_aa: CAWNGQGVYEQYF
cdr3_nt: TGTGCCTGGAACGGGCAGGGGGTATACGAGCAGTACTTC

j_call: TRBJ2-7
d_call: -
v_call: TRBV5-6
clone_size: -
cdr3_aa: CASSFEPYEQYF
cdr3_nt: TGTGCCAGCAGCTTTGAGCCGTACGAGCAGTACTTC

j_call: TRBJ1-1
d_call: TRBD1
v_call: TRBV9
clone_size: -
cdr3_aa: CASSPTTGAPEAFF
cdr3_nt: TGTGCCAGCAGCCCAACGACAGGGGCCCCTGAAGCTTTCTTT

j_call: TRBJ2-3
d_call: TRBD2
v_call: TRBV7-9
clone_size: -
cdr3_aa: CSSSLSGGLTDTQYF
cdr3_nt: TGTTCCAGCAGCCTTAGCGGGGGGCTCACAGATACGCAGTATTTT

j_call: TRBJ1-1
d_call: -
v_call: TRBV2
clone_size: -
cdr3_aa: CAGRQDMNTEAFF
cdr3_nt: TGTGCCGGCCGACAGGACATGAACACTGAAGCTTTCTTT

j_call: TRBJ1-4
d_call: TRBD1
v_call: TRBV2
clone_size: few
cdr3_aa: CASSGGQGAHEKLFF
cdr3_nt: TGTGCCAGCAGTGGGGGGCAGGGGGCACATGAAAAACTGTTTTTT

j_call: TRBJ2-6
d_call: -
v_call: TRBV4-3
clone_size: -
cdr3_aa: CASSQATGTGANVLTF
cdr3_nt: TGCGCCAGCAGCCAGGCTACCGGGACAGGGGCCAACGTCCTGACTTTC

j_call: TRBJ1-3
d_call: TRBD1
v_call: TRBV4-2
clone_size: -
cdr3_aa: CASSFRGRGHRSGNTIYF
cdr3_nt: TGTGCCAGCAGCTTCAGGGGAAGGGGGCACCGATCTGGAAACACCATATATTTT